This section outlines one TCR beta chain sequence together with its context. Antigen: not known. The data belong to a study of shared clonotypes between healthy human individuals. TCRdb's copy holds only in-frame clones and misses some; the assay was immunoSEQ multiplex PCR. The data show approximately 320,000 clones, with about nine tenths seen just once and roughly 16% held by the top ten. Study observations and caveats: Clonotypes that were shared across four donors made up 4.5% to 5% of naive CD4 clonotypes.

V was cut by 3 bases and J by 3 bases, with 6 bases left in between. The CDR3 extends over 12 amino acids. Germline-derived CDR1 and CDR2 are SEHNR and FQNEAQ (reference sequence). The chain has TRBV7-9 and TRBJ2-7; the D is unclear. The material sequenced was memory CD8+ T cells sorted from blood. Subset in this sample: CD45RO+ cells pooled with CCR7-negative TemRA cells. The sequence came from a man aged 18 to 30 in good health. DNA for the CDR3: TGTGCCAGCAGCTTCTCTAGCTACGAGCAGTACTTC. Protein: CASSFSSYEQYF. The full variable domain, its missing parts supplied by reference TRBV7-9 and TRBJ2-7, is DTGVSQNPRHKITKRGQNVTFRCDPISEHNRLYWYRQTLGQGPEFLTYFQNEAQLEKSRLLSDRFSAERPKGSFSTLEIQRTEQGDSAMYLCASSFSSYEQYFGPGTRLTVT.